This T cell receptor (beta chain) came from a study of a mutant IDH1 vaccine in newly diagnosed glioma. Background on the study: Males made up approximately 62% and females about 38% of treated patients, whose mean age was about 41 years. Beforehand, treatment had been radiotherapy, temozolomide, or both; the majority received both.

Germline trimming cut 4 bases from V and 0 bases from J; bases unmatched to any gene: 5. Germline assignment: CDR1 MDHEN and CDR2 SYDVKM. This CDR3 has 16 amino acids. The time point: baseline, week 1 (first vaccination visit). Treatment defined: pre-vaccination baseline after standard-of-care therapy. Study-level results: Changes in the top peripheral T cell clonotypes seemingly had no bearing on pseudoprogression.

Sequencing was performed with immunoSEQ multiplex PCR; in TCRdb, only in-frame clones are kept and a portion is missing. The sample has 85,000 to 100,000 clones, roughly 77% seen once; the top ten hold roughly 6.9%. Notes on this clone: Its matching antigen is unknown.

The source material was PBMCs, sampled from a glioma patient treated with radiotherapy, temozolomide or both. This clonotype was sampled from a man in his forties or fifties with glioma. V usage is TRBV28 and J usage is TRBJ2-7; TRBD2 matches 11 bases. This CDR3 is CASSSGLAGTSYEQYF. The CDR3 DNA follows: TGTGCCAGCAGTTCCGGACTAGCGGGTACCTCCTACGAGCAGTACTTC.